Listed here is a single TCR beta chain. The clone's antigen remains unknown. No base-level quality is on record; no much larger clone is a single base apart. The germline V end is reduced by 1 base and the J end by 0 bases; junction bases left unmatched: 6. From cysteine to phenylalanine, the CDR3 is 18 amino acids long. The kept DNA is CDR3 alone, 54 bases in frame from the first base. The germline V gene yields SGHAT for CDR1 and FQNNGV for CDR2. This record comes from a study of control samples from healthy donors and cancer patients (dated by TCRdb to about 2020). Libraries were constructed by the immunoSEQ multiplex PCR assay. The immuneACCESS repertoire file appears here via TCRdb, limited to in-frame rearrangements. These files lack a portion of the clones; in checked studies, under half of the deficit traces to unresolved V genes, and the cause of the others is not known. Counted in this sample were 150,000 or so clones; 91% of them appeared once. The ten largest clones add up to approximately 7.2% of the sample.

The V gene is TRBV11-2 and the J gene is TRBJ1-6; 7 of the junction bases match TRBD1. The clonotype was recovered from a man between 18 and 29 years old in good health. The sequenced material came from blood. The nucleotide sequence is TGTGCCAGCAGCTTAGGCGTGGACAGGAGCTCCTATAATTCACCCCTCCACTTT. This gives the protein CASSLGVDRSSYNSPLHF.